This T cell receptor beta chain emerged from a study of blood T cells in healthy people across ages. CDR1 and CDR2 from the germline V gene are SGHRS and YFSETQ. V was clipped by 4 bases and J by 15 bases; unmatched bases: 17. The CDR3 runs 16 residues. The second PCR ran about 7 to 12 cycles with a sample-barcoded 5' primer and J-beta primers. TCRdb analysed the 5' RACE reads with MiXCR anew, one entry per CDR3 protein. The profile covers 800,000 to 950,000 distinct CDR3 sequences, with approximately 32% appearing a single time and roughly 10% taken by the ten largest. Another study also made use of these data, one on T cells of mothers and their children. From that paper: Barcodes and 2-4 random nucleotides were added by M1S in the second PCR. Over 8.5 million reads per mother and about 3 million per child were obtained.

The chain carries TRBV5-1 and TRBJ2-1; 12 positions agree with TRBD2. Input material: blood. This clonotype was sampled from a woman between 35 and 50 years old in good health. In DNA form, the CDR3 reads TGCGCCAGCAGCCCCATCCCCGGGACTAGCGGGCGCCAGGGGTTCTTC. This gives the protein CASSPIPGTSGRQGFF.